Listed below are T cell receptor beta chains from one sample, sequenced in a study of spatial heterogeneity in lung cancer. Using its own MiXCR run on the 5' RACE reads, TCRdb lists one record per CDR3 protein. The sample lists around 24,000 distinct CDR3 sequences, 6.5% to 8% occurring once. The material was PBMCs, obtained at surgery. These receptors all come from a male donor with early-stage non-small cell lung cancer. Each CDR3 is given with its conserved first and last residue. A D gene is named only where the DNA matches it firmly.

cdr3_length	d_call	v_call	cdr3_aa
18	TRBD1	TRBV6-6	CASSYLYLAGQDLEKLFF
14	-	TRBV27	CASSFGIRGQPQHF
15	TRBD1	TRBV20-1	CSVPGQGNSKNIQYF
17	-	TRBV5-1	CASSFGPRGLSNQPQHF
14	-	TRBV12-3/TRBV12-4	CASSFNPGNTEAFF
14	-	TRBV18	CASSPPPAAYGYTF
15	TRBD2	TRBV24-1	CATTEGLANTDTQYF
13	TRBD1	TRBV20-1	CSARQGQEYGYTF
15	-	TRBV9	CASSVGQGFQETQYF
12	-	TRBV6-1	CATMGYQNEAFF
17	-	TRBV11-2	CASSPQGFSLSGNTIYF
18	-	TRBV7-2	CASSLDLRGLEGTDTQYF